This entry lists 29 T cell receptor beta chains sequenced from one sample in a study of PD-1 blockade in classical Hodgkin lymphoma. TCRdb keeps only in-frame clones here, not all; method: immunoSEQ multiplex PCR. The sample records tens of thousands of clones, around 80% being singletons. With no exception, relapse followed autologous stem cell transplantation in all patients, and brentuximab vedotin exposure varied. The sequencing used peripheral blood mononuclear cells (PBMCs), collected before the second cycle of nivolumab. Source of these receptors: a human donor with classical Hodgkin lymphoma.

This rearrangement joins TRBV28 to TRBJ2-3, with D uncertain. The CDR3 consists of 15 residues. Trimming cost V 5 bases and J 6 bases, with 18 bases left between them. Germline CDR1 and CDR2: MDHEN and SYDVKM. CDR3 in amino acids: CASSGPGRPSDTQYF. The CDR3 DNA reads TGTGCCAGCAGTGGGCCCGGCAGGCCCTCGGATACGCAGTATTTT.

The gene calls are TRBV6-5 and TRBJ2-7; TRBD2 might be the D (6 bases). The CDR3 has 14 residues. Trimming left V 10 bases short and J 3 bases short, with 19 bases between. Per the germline V gene, CDR1 is MNHEY and CDR2 is SVGAGI. The CDR3 loop is CATQTPGLIYEQYF. DNA for the CDR3: TGTGCCACACAAACCCCGGGACTGATCTACGAGCAGTACTTC.

The chain joins TRBV30 to TRBJ1-6; 7 bases align to TRBD1. The V gene end was trimmed by 3 bases and the J gene end by 7 bases; junction bases not matched to a gene: 3. CDR3 length: 13 residues. The germline gives CDR1 GTSNPN, CDR2 SVGIG (reference sequence). CDR3 loop: CAWRDRPNSPLHF. In nucleotides, the CDR3 is TGTGCCTGGAGGGACAGGCCCAATTCACCCCTCCACTTT.

V and J are TRBV5-4 and TRBJ1-3, with a tentative D call TRBD1 (5 bases). Germline assignment: CDR1 SGHNT and CDR2 YYREEE (reference sequence). The CDR3 has 17 residues. The V and J ends lost 0 bases and 4 bases respectively, with 17 bases between them. The CDR3 loop reads CASSLDRGGRVGNTIYF. CDR3 nucleotides: TGTGCCAGCAGCTTGGATAGGGGTGGACGAGTAGGAAACACCATATATTTT.

This clone was seen once. This chain uses TRBV27 with TRBJ1-3; D not resolved. V lost 2 bases and J lost 0, with 5 bases in between. The CDR3 is made up of 14 amino acids. The germline V gene has CDR1 MNHEY and CDR2 SMNVEV (reference sequence). CDR3 nucleotides: TGTGCCAGCAGTTTAGGGTTCTCTGGAAACACCATATATTTT. It encodes CASSLGFSGNTIYF.

V gene TRBV4-1 combines with J gene TRBJ2-7, with 11 bases fitting TRBD2. Germline V gene sequence: CDR1 MGHRA, CDR2 YSYEKL. The CDR3 sequence is 14 residues long. Trimming removed 3 bases from V and 3 bases from J; junction bases left unmatched: 1. The CDR3 nucleotides read TGCGCCAGCAGCCAGACTAGCGGGGACTACGAGCAGTACTTC. Translating gives CASSQTSGDYEQYF.

The CDR3 DNA reads as TGTGCCACCAGGACAGGGGACTATGGCTACACCTTC. Amino acids: CATRTGDYGYTF. This chain connects TRBV6-4 to TRBJ1-2; 9 bases map to TRBD1. The J segment lost 3 bases and the V segment lost 10 bases, leaving 3 bases of the junction unmatched. This CDR3 comprises 12 residues. CDR1 and CDR2 (germline): MRHNA, SNTAGT.

The CDR3 loop reads CASSPPGLAGLLEQFF. CDR3 sequence (DNA): TGTGCCAGCTCACCACCGGGACTAGCGGGCTTACTTGAGCAGTTCTTC. The chain joins TRBV18 to TRBJ2-1; TRBD2 aligns across 12 bases. CDR1 is KGHSH, CDR2 LQKENI, per germline. The V and J ends lost 0 bases and 9 bases, in that order; junction bases with no gene match: 6. The CDR3 contains 16 residues.

The chain recombines TRBV15 with TRBJ1-3; no clear D. Germline CDR1 and CDR2: LNHNV and YYDKDF (reference sequence). The CDR3 spans 16 residues. With 0 bases removed from V and 0 bases from J, the gap between germline ends came to 9 bases. CDR3 loop: CATSRDPRFSGNTIYF. The CDR3 coding sequence is TGTGCCACCAGCAGAGATCCTAGATTCTCTGGAAACACCATATATTTT.

CDR3 DNA sequence: TGTGCCAGCAGGTCCTATTGGGGGGGCACAGATACGCAGTATTTT. This gives the protein CASRSYWGGTDTQYF. V is TRBV7-9 and J is TRBJ2-3, with a tentative D call TRBD2 (6 bases). CDR3 length equals 15 residues. The V gene lost 6 bases and the J gene lost 1 base, with 14 bases spanning the gap. Germline V gene sequence: CDR1 SEHNR, CDR2 FQNEAQ (reference sequence).

The sample holds a few counts of this clone. V and J are TRBV19 and TRBJ2-7; possibly TRBD2 for D (5 bases). V gave up 1 base and J gave up 6 bases, with 10 bases separating them. This CDR3 is 13 amino acids long. Germline-derived CDR1 and CDR2 are LNHDA and SQIVND (reference sequence). The CDR3 spells CASSIVEGVEQYF. For the CDR3, the DNA is TGTGCCAGTAGTATAGTTGAGGGCGTCGAGCAGTACTTC.

This clone was seen only a few times. V and J are TRBV10-3 and TRBJ2-3; 7 nucleotides align to TRBD2. CDR1 is ENHRY, CDR2 SYGVKD, per germline. V was clipped by 6 bases and J by 5 bases; unmatched bases: 5. This CDR3 spans 13 amino acids. This CDR3 is CAIRAGREDTQYF. The CDR3 DNA reads as TGTGCCATCAGAGCGGGGAGGGAAGATACGCAGTATTTT.

V usage is TRBV28 and J usage is TRBJ2-2, with D maybe TRBD1 (5 bases). The V gene lost 5 bases and the J gene lost 8 bases, with 15 bases spanning the gap. CDR3 length: 14 amino acids. CDR1 and CDR2 (germline): MDHEN, SYDVKM. The CDR3 sequence: CASSLTEYGGELFF. CDR3 bases: TGTGCCAGCAGTCTGACAGAGTATGGGGGGGAGCTGTTTTTT.

This clone turned up a few times. The chain couples TRBV2 to TRBJ1-6, with D perhaps TRBD1 (6 bases). Germline lookup yields CDR1 SNHLY and CDR2 FYNNEI. The CDR3 sequence is 16 residues long. The V end was cut by 1 base, the J end by 9 bases, with 16 bases between. As DNA, the CDR3 is TGTGCCAGCAGTGAAGGTTGGGGGGCATATGGTTCACCCCTCCACTTT. This codes for CASSEGWGAYGSPLHF.

The gene calls are TRBV14 and TRBJ2-1; D uncertain. The CDR3 totals 18 residues. Per the germline V gene, CDR1 is SGHDN and CDR2 is FVKESK. With 1 base removed from V and 6 bases from J, the gap between germline ends came to 22 bases. The CDR3 protein is CASSQGARGPQRGNEQFF. The CDR3 region has the DNA TGTGCCAGCAGCCAAGGGGCTAGAGGCCCCCAAAGAGGCAATGAGCAGTTCTTC.

V and J are TRBV5-5 and TRBJ1-2, with D tentatively TRBD1 (5 bases). The CDR3 contains 12 residues. Germline CDR1 SGHKS, CDR2 YYEKEE (reference sequence). Trimming took 7 bases from V and 5 from J, leaving 12 bases between them. The CDR3 loop reads CASWEGQYGYTF. CDR3 nucleotide sequence: TGTGCCAGCTGGGAGGGGCAGTATGGCTACACCTTC. Full variable domain (remainder filled in from reference TRBV5-5 and TRBJ1-2): DAGVTQSPTHLIKTRGQQVTLRCSPISGHKSVSWYQQVLGQGPQFIFQYYEKEERGRGNFPDRFSARQFPNYSSELNVNALLLGDSALYLCASWEGQYGYTFGSGTRLTVV.

This clone was observed once. The V gene is TRBV5-8, the J gene TRBJ1-2, with TRBD1 matching 8 bases. Trimming cost V 1 base and J 10 bases; bases outside gene matches: 9. This CDR3 is built from 14 residues. The germline gives CDR1 SGHTS, CDR2 YDEGEE. The CDR3 loop is CASSLFMAGGAYTF. CDR3 sequence (DNA): TGTGCCAGCAGCTTGTTTATGGCAGGGGGCGCCTACACCTTC.

The chain joins TRBV7-8 to TRBJ1-3; D remains ambiguous. V was cut by 2 bases and J by 0 bases, with 23 bases left in between. The CDR3 has 20 residues. The germline gives CDR1 SGHVS, CDR2 FQNEAQ. The CDR3 nucleotides are TGTGCCAGCAGCTTAAGCCGCCGAGGGATTTCCCCAATCTCTGGAAACACCATATATTTT. This gives the protein CASSLSRRGISPISGNTIYF. The whole variable domain, filled in from reference TRBV7-8 and TRBJ1-3, reads GAGVSQSPRYKVAKRGQDVALRCDPISGHVSLFWYQQALGQGPEFLTYFQNEAQLDKSGLPSDRFFAERPEGSVSTLKIQRTQQEDSAVYLCASSLSRRGISPISGNTIYFGEGSWLTVV.

V usage is TRBV5-4 and J usage is TRBJ2-7, with D possibly TRBD1 on 6 matching bases. In germline, CDR1 is SGHNT, CDR2 YYREEE (reference sequence). This CDR3 is 13 amino acids long. V was clipped by 6 bases and J by 0 bases, with 10 bases between them. Here the CDR3 reads CASNNRVSYEQYF. The CDR3 DNA reads as TGTGCCAGCAATAACAGGGTCTCCTACGAGCAGTACTTC.

By sample share, this clone is large (0.1 to 1%). The chain couples TRBV29-1 to TRBJ1-2; 9 bases fit TRBD1. The ends lost 3 bases at V and 4 bases at J; junction bases unmatched: 3. This CDR3 contains 13 residues. In germline, CDR1 is SQVTM, CDR2 ANQGSEA. The CDR3 region is CSVDLDRGYGYTF. The CDR3 DNA reads as TGCAGCGTTGACCTGGACAGGGGCTATGGCTACACCTTC.

The CDR3 spells CASSETTVNTDTQYF. CDR3 in DNA: TGTGCCAGCAGCGAGACGACAGTTAACACAGATACGCAGTATTTT. This chain links TRBV6-1 with TRBJ2-3; D may be TRBD1 (5 bases). There are 15 residues in the CDR3. Trimming shortened V by 6 bases and J by 2 bases, and 15 bases separated the two germline ends. Germline CDR1 and CDR2: MNHNS and SASEGT.

The gene calls are TRBV27 and TRBJ2-1; possible D gene TRBD1, 5 bases. The CDR3 covers 12 residues. Trimming took off 7 bases at V and 6 bases at J, with 10 bases between the two ends. Germline V lookup: CDR1 MNHEY, CDR2 SMNVEV (reference sequence). The CDR3 region is CASIGRANEQFF. The CDR3 DNA reads TGTGCCAGCATAGGCAGGGCCAATGAGCAGTTCTTC.

The genes are TRBV5-1 and TRBJ2-1, with D unresolved. Trimming left V 3 bases short and J 10 bases short, with 14 bases between. Germline V CDR1 and CDR2: SGHRS, YFSETQ. CDR3 length: 13 amino acids. For the CDR3, the DNA is TGCGCCAGCAGCTCAAATCTGGGTGGGGAGCAGTTCTTC. It yields the protein CASSSNLGGEQFF.

The chain employs TRBV7-2 and TRBJ1-2; no clear D. CDR3 size: 14 residues. Per germline, CDR1 SGHTA and CDR2 FQGNSA. The V gene lost 1 base and the J gene lost 7 bases, with 13 bases spanning the gap. The CDR3 region is CASSLGVGQSGYTF. Written as DNA, the CDR3 is TGTGCCAGCAGCTTAGGGGTAGGGCAGTCTGGCTACACCTTC.

This clone was found a few times. The V gene is TRBV7-2, the J gene TRBJ1-1, with a tentative D call TRBD1 (5 bases). The CDR3 is made up of 13 amino acids. Germline CDR1 SGHTA, CDR2 FQGNSA. Between the trimmed V and J ends, which lost 3 bases and 5 bases, there was a span of 10 bases. CDR3 amino acids: CASSFRVNTEAFF. CDR3 nucleotide sequence: TGTGCCAGCAGCTTCAGGGTTAATACTGAAGCTTTCTTT.

CDR3 coding DNA: TGTGCCAGCAGTTACAAACCAGGTAGCGGCTACACCTTC. It translates to CASSYKPGSGYTF. The rearrangement links TRBV6-5 to TRBJ1-2; D is ambiguous. Trimming left V 2 bases short and J 8 bases short, with 12 bases between. This CDR3 is built from 13 residues. Germline loops: CDR1 MNHEY, CDR2 SVGAGI.

The chain uses TRBV19 and TRBJ2-2, with 7 bases fitting TRBD1. Germline values: CDR1 LNHDA, CDR2 SQIVND (reference sequence). The CDR3 is 14 residues long. Losses at the gene ends were 1 base for V and 7 bases for J; bases not matched to a gene: 3. The CDR3 nucleotides read TGTGCCAGTAGTATAGTGACAGGGATCGGGGAGCTGTTTTTT. Encoded protein: CASSIVTGIGELFF. The entire variable domain, with the rest obtained from reference TRBV19 and TRBJ2-2, is as follows: DGGITQSPKYLFRKEGQNVTLSCEQNLNHDAMYWYRQDPGQGLRLIYYSQIVNDFQKGDIAEGYSVSREKKESFPLTVTSAQKNPTAFYLCASSIVTGIGELFFGEGSRLTVL.

This clone was counted between two and nine times. The chain employs TRBV7-9 and TRBJ2-7; possible D gene TRBD2, 6 bases. CDR3 length: 12 residues. V was cut by 5 bases and J by 3 bases, with 8 bases left in between. Looked up from germline, CDR1 is SEHNR and CDR2 is FQNEAQ (reference sequence). For the CDR3, the DNA is TGTGCCAGCAGCCCGGGACTCTACGAGCAGTACTTC. Translating gives CASSPGLYEQYF.

This clone has only a few counts. The chain combines TRBV27 with TRBJ2-2, with 10 bases aligning to TRBD2. The CDR3 spans 17 residues. Germline CDR1 reads MNHEY; CDR2 reads SMNVEV (reference sequence). V trimming: 9 bases; J trimming: 1 base; junction bases outside the gene matches: 11. CDR3 sequence (DNA): TGTGCCAGGAGACTAGCGGGCCAGGCTAGGAACACCGGGGAGCTGTTTTTT. It encodes CARRLAGQARNTGELFF.